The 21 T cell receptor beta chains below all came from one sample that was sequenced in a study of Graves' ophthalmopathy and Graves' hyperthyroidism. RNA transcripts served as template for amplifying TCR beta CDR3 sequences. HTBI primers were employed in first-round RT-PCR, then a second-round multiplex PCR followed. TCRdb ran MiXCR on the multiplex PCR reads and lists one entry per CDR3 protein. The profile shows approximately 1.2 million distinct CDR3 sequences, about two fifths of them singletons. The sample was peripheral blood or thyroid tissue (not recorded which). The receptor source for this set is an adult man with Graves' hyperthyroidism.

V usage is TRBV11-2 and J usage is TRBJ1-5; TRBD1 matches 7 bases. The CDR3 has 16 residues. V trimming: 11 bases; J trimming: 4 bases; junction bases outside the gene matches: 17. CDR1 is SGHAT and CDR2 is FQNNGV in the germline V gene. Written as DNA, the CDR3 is TGTGCCGCCCTAGTCGGGAGCAGGGGGGCAAATCAGCCCCAGCATTTT. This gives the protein CAALVGSRGANQPQHF.

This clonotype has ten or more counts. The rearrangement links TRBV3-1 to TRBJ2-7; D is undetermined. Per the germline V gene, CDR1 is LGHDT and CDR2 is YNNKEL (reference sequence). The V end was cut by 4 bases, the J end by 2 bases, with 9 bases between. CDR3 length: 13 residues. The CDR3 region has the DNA TGTGCCAGCAGCCGTCCAGAGACCTACGAGCAGTACTTC. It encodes CASSRPETYEQYF.

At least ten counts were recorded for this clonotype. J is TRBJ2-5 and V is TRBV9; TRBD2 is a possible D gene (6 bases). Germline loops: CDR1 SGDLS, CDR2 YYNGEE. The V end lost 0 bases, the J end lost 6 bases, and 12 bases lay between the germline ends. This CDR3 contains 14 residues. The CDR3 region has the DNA TGTGCCAGCAGCGTAGGCCCCGGAGGGCAGACCCAGTACTTC. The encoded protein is CASSVGPGGQTQYF.

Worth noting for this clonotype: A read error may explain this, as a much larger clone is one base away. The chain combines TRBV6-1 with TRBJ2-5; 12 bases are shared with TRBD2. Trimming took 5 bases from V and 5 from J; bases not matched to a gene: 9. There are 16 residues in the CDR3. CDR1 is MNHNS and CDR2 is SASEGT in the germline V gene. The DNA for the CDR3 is TGTGCCAGCAGTCCCGGACTAGCGGGGCCAGGCGAGACCCAGTACTTC. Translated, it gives CASSPGLAGPGETQYF.

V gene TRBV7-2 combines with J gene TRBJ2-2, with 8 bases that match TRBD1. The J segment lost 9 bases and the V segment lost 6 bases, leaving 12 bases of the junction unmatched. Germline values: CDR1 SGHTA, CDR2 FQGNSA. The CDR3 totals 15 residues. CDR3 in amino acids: CASRWDRMILRELFF. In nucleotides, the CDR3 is TGTGCCAGCAGATGGGACAGGATGATTCTACGGGAGCTGTTTTTT.

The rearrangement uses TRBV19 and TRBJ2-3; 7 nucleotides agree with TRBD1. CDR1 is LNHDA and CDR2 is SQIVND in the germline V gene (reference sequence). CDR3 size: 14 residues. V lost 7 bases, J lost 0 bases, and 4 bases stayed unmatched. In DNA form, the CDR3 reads TGTGCCAGTACCGGGACAGTTAGCACAGATACGCAGTATTTT. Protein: CASTGTVSTDTQYF.

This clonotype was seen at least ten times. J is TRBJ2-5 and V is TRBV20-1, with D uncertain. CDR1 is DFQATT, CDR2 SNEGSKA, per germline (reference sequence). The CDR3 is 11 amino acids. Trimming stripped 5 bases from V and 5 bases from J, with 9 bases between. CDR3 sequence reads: CSASWPETQYF. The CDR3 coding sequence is TGCAGTGCTTCGTGGCCCGAGACCCAGTACTTC.

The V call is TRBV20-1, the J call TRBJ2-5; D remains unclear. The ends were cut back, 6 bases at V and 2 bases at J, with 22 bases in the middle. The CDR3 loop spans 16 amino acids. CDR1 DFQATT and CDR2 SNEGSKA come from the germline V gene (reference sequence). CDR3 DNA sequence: TGCAGTGCCAGTAGTACGTCGCAGCAGATTCAAGAGACCCAGTACTTC. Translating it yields CSASSTSQQIQETQYF.

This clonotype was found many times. CDR3 nucleotides: TGTGCCAGTAGTATAAGGTCGCGCAGGGATAAGGGTTACACTGAAGCTTTCTTT. It is translated as CASSIRSRRDKGYTEAFF. J is TRBJ1-1 and V is TRBV19; D perhaps matches TRBD1 (5 bases). Trimming left V 2 bases short and J 3 bases short, with 22 bases between. Germline V gene sequence: CDR1 LNHDA, CDR2 SQIVND (reference sequence). The CDR3 has 18 residues.

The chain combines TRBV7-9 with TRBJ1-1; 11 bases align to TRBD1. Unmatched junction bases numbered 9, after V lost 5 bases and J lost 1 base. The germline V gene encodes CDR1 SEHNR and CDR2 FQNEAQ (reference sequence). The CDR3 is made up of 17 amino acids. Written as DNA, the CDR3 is TGTGCCAGCAGCCACGCCGGGACAGGGGGTAGGAACACTGAAGCTTTCTTT. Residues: CASSHAGTGGRNTEAFF.

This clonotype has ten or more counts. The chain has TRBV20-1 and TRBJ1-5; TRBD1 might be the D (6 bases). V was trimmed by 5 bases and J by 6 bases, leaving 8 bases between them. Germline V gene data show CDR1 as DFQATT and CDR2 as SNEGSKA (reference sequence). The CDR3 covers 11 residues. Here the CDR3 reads CSAEGGQPQHF. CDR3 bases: TGCAGTGCTGAGGGGGGTCAGCCCCAGCATTTT.

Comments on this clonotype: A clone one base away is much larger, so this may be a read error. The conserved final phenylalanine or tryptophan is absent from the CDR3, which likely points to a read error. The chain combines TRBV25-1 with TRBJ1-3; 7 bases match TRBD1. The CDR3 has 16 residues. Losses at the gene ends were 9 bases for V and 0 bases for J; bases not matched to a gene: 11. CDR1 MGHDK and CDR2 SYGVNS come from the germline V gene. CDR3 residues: CASSRDSHYSGNTIYL. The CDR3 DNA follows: TGTGCCAGTAGCCGGGACAGCCATTACTCTGGAAACACCATATATCTT.

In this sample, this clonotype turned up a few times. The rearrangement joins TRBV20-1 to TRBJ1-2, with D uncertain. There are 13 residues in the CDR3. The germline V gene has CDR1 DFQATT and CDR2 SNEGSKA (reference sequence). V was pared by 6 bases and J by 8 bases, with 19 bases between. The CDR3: CSASPTVAGGYTF. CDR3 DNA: TGCAGTGCCAGCCCAACAGTAGCCGGGGGCTACACCTTC.

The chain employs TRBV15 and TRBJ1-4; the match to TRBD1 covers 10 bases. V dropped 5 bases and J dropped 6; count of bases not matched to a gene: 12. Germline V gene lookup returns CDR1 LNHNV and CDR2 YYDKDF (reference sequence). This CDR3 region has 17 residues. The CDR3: CATSLGGTGALYEKLFF. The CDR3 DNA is TGTGCCACCAGCTTAGGGGGGACAGGGGCCTTATATGAAAAACTGTTTTTT.

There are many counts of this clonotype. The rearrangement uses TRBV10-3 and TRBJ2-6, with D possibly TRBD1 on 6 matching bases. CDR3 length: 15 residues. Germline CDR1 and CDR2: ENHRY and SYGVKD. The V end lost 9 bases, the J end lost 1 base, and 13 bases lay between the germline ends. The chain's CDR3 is CAIKGQGSGANVLTF. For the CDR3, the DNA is TGTGCCATTAAGGGACAAGGATCTGGGGCCAACGTCCTGACTTTC.

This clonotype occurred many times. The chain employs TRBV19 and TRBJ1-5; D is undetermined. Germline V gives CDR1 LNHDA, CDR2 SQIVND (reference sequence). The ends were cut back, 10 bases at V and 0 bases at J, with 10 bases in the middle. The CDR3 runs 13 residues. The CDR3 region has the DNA TGTGCCACAAAGACGAATAGCAATCAGCCCCAGCATTTT. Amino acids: CATKTNSNQPQHF.

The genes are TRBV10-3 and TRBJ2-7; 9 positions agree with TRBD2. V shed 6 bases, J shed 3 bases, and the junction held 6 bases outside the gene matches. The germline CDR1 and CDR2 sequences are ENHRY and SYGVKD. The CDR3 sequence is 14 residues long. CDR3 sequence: CAIRGAGGFYEQYF. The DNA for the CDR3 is TGTGCCATCAGAGGTGCGGGAGGGTTCTACGAGCAGTACTTC.

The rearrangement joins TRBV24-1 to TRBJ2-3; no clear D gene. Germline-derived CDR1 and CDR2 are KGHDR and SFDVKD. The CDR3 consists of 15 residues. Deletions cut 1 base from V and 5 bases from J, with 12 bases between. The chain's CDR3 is CATSDLGRVEDTQYF. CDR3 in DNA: TGTGCCACCAGTGATTTAGGCAGAGTTGAAGATACGCAGTATTTT.

This CDR3 is CASSESGGRRGEQYF. Here the CDR3 DNA reads TGCGCCAGCAGTGAGAGTGGGGGGAGAAGGGGCGAGCAGTACTTC. V usage is TRBV10-2 and J usage is TRBJ2-7, with D tentatively TRBD2 (6 bases). This CDR3 spans 15 amino acids. V was pared by 2 bases and J by 6 bases, with 17 bases between. CDR1 WSHSY and CDR2 SAAADI come from the germline V gene.

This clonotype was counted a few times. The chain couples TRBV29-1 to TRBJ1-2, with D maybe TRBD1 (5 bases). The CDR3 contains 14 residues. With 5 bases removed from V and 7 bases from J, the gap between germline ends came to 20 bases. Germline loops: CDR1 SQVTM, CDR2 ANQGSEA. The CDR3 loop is CSVSRGEDSGGYTF. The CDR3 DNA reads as TGCAGCGTTTCTAGGGGCGAGGATTCTGGTGGCTACACCTTC.

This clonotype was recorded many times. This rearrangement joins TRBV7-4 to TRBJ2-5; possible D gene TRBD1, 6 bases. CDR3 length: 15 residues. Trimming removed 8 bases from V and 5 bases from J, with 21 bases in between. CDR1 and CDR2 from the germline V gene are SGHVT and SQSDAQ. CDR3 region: CASVPTGVAWETQYF. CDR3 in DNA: TGTGCCAGCGTACCGACAGGCGTAGCGTGGGAGACCCAGTACTTC.